These T cell receptor beta chains were read from a single sample in a study of blood T cell repertoires in COVID-19. Method: immunoSEQ multiplex PCR; TCRdb's copy keeps in-frame clones and lacks some. The sample includes some 250,000 clones, 80% to 90% seen only once; the top ten take 1.5% to 2%. Input material: PBMCs or T cells enriched from blood (not recorded which). Receptors were obtained from a woman in her forties or fifties who had recovered from COVID-19. Each CDR3 is given with its conserved first and last residue. The order of the fields is clone size, V gene, CDR3 length, J gene, D gene, CDR3 protein, CDR3 DNA. D genes are given only for firm matches. Size values are once, few and many counts, or a class for expanded clones, and some rows have none.

clone size: -
V gene: TRBV28
CDR3 length: 14
J gene: TRBJ2-1
D gene: TRBD2
CDR3 protein: CASRTAGAGNEQFF
CDR3 DNA: TGTGCCAGCAGGACAGCGGGAGCGGGCAATGAGCAGTTCTTC

clone size: -
V gene: TRBV2
CDR3 length: 16
J gene: TRBJ1-4
D gene: TRBD1
CDR3 protein: CASSQIAGQGNEKLFF
CDR3 DNA: TGTGCCAGCAGCCAAATTGCCGGACAGGGTAATGAAAAACTGTTTTTT

clone size: -
V gene: TRBV28
CDR3 length: 17
J gene: TRBJ1-2
D gene: -
CDR3 protein: CASSPPHLGRTNYGYTF
CDR3 DNA: TGTGCCAGCAGCCCTCCCCATCTTGGGAGAACTAACTATGGCTACACCTTC

clone size: -
V gene: TRBV18
CDR3 length: 16
J gene: TRBJ1-3
D gene: TRBD1
CDR3 protein: CASSPLAQGPGNTIYF
CDR3 DNA: TGTGCCAGCTCACCACTGGCACAGGGGCCTGGAAACACCATATATTTT

clone size: -
V gene: TRBV12-3/TRBV12-4
CDR3 length: 12
J gene: TRBJ1-2
D gene: TRBD1
CDR3 protein: CASSGTGLGYTF
CDR3 DNA: TGTGCCAGCAGCGGGACAGGGTTAGGCTACACCTTC

clone size: -
V gene: TRBV4-1
CDR3 length: 16
J gene: TRBJ2-7
D gene: TRBD2
CDR3 protein: CASSQALVAGGGEQYF
CDR3 DNA: TGCGCCAGCAGCCAAGCCCTTGTGGCGGGAGGGGGCGAGCAGTACTTC

clone size: -
V gene: TRBV28
CDR3 length: 14
J gene: TRBJ1-1
D gene: -
CDR3 protein: CASRLTGSGTEAFF
CDR3 DNA: TGTGCCAGCAGACTAACAGGGTCAGGGACTGAAGCTTTCTTT

clone size: -
V gene: TRBV5-1
CDR3 length: 16
J gene: TRBJ2-1
D gene: TRBD2
CDR3 protein: CASSPGLAGVRDEQFF
CDR3 DNA: TGCGCCAGCAGCCCGGGACTAGCGGGGGTGAGGGATGAGCAGTTCTTC

clone size: -
V gene: TRBV9
CDR3 length: 13
J gene: TRBJ1-4
D gene: -
CDR3 protein: CASRGGLNEKLFF
CDR3 DNA: TGTGCCAGCAGAGGAGGGCTTAATGAAAAACTGTTTTTT

clone size: -
V gene: TRBV18
CDR3 length: 15
J gene: TRBJ2-2
D gene: -
CDR3 protein: CASSPIFRDTGELFF
CDR3 DNA: TGTGCCAGCTCACCCATCTTCAGGGACACCGGGGAGCTGTTTTTT

clone size: -
V gene: TRBV24-1
CDR3 length: 16
J gene: TRBJ2-2
D gene: -
CDR3 protein: CATSDLVRGNTGELFF
CDR3 DNA: TGTGCCACCAGTGATTTAGTTAGGGGTAACACCGGGGAGCTGTTTTTT

clone size: -
V gene: TRBV28
CDR3 length: 16
J gene: TRBJ1-1
D gene: TRBD1
CDR3 protein: CASSLEQGRWGTEAFF
CDR3 DNA: TGTGCCAGCAGTTTAGAACAGGGGAGGTGGGGCACTGAAGCTTTCTTT

clone size: -
V gene: TRBV7-9
CDR3 length: 15
J gene: TRBJ2-7
D gene: -
CDR3 protein: CASSEHIGGTYEQYF
CDR3 DNA: TGTGCCAGCAGCGAGCATATTGGCGGGACCTACGAGCAGTACTTC

clone size: -
V gene: TRBV28
CDR3 length: 16
J gene: TRBJ1-5
D gene: TRBD1
CDR3 protein: CASSSAGTGHYQPQHF
CDR3 DNA: TGTGCCAGCAGCAGCGCCGGGACAGGGCATTATCAGCCCCAGCATTTT

clone size: few
V gene: TRBV6-5
CDR3 length: 15
J gene: TRBJ1-5
D gene: -
CDR3 protein: CASSLLGGPQQPQHF
CDR3 DNA: TGTGCCAGCAGTCTCCTTGGTGGGCCCCAGCAGCCCCAGCATTTT

clone size: -
V gene: TRBV21-1
CDR3 length: 18
J gene: TRBJ2-7
D gene: -
CDR3 protein: CASSKGLPHIGRDYEQYF
CDR3 DNA: TGTGCCAGCAGCAAAGGTCTGCCTCATATAGGGAGGGACTACGAGCAGTACTTC

clone size: -
V gene: TRBV27
CDR3 length: 15
J gene: TRBJ2-7
D gene: -
CDR3 protein: CASSLGALSSYEQYF
CDR3 DNA: TGTGCCAGCAGTTTAGGGGCCTTGAGCTCCTACGAGCAGTACTTC

clone size: -
V gene: TRBV27
CDR3 length: 14
J gene: TRBJ1-2
D gene: -
CDR3 protein: CASRASAARYGYTF
CDR3 DNA: TGTGCCAGCAGAGCCTCGGCGGCCCGATATGGCTACACCTTC